Listed below are T cell receptor beta chains from one sample, sequenced in a study of Graves' ophthalmopathy and Graves' hyperthyroidism. TCRdb called the multiplex PCR reads again in MiXCR, with one record for every CDR3 protein. Of about 740,000 distinct CDR3 sequences listed, about 44% are singletons. The sequencing input was peripheral blood. These receptors all come from an adult man with Graves' ophthalmopathy. Each CDR3 is given with its conserved first and last residue. The D gene is left open where the match is weak. The listing skips clone size in some rows; elsewhere it reads once, few, many or a size class.

J gene	V gene	D gene	clone size	CDR3 DNA	CDR3 protein
TRBJ2-5	TRBV7-2	TRBD2	many	TGTGCCAGCAGCACGGGACTAGCGGCCGTCCAAGAGACCCAGTACTTC	CASSTGLAAVQETQYF
TRBJ1-5	TRBV15	NA	many	TGTGCCACCAGCAGAGATGGAGGATCCCAGCCCCAGCATTTT	CATSRDGGSQPQHF
TRBJ1-4	TRBV19	NA	NA	TGTGCCAGTAGATCAACAGCAACTAATGAAAAACTGTTTTTT	CASRSTATNEKLFF
TRBJ2-7	TRBV20-1	TRBD2	NA	TGCAGTGCTAGAGATTTGGAGGGAGGGGTTCTCTCCGAGCAGTACTTC	CSARDLEGGVLSEQYF
TRBJ2-5	TRBV24-1	NA	NA	TGTGCCACCCTACCAATACAAGAGACCCAGTACTTC	CATLPIQETQYF
TRBJ1-5	TRBV20-1	NA	few	TGCAGTGCTAGATACGCAGGGCAGTACGTTTGGCCCCAGCATTTT	CSARYAGQYVWPQHF
TRBJ1-2	TRBV29-1	NA	many	TGCAGCGTTGGGGGGGAGGGAATGCTGGACTATGGCTACACCTTC	CSVGGEGMLDYGYTF
TRBJ2-3	TRBV25-1	NA	NA	TGTGCCAGCAGTGGCGAGGCAAAGCAACCAGATACGCAGTATTTT	CASSGEAKQPDTQYF
TRBJ2-7	TRBV7-9	TRBD1	NA	TGTGCCAGCAGCCTCGGGACAGGGACTAAAGCGAGCTCCTACGAGCAGTACTTC	CASSLGTGTKASSYEQYF
TRBJ2-7	TRBV2	NA	many	TGTGCCAGCAGTGAAACTCCCCAGGGGAACGAGCAGTACTTC	CASSETPQGNEQYF
TRBJ1-1	TRBV29-1	NA	NA	TGCAGCGCTCGACTAGCGGGAGGGAACACTGAAGCTTTCTTT	CSARLAGGNTEAFF
TRBJ2-3	TRBV29-1	NA	NA	TGCAGCGCCGCTCAGGGGGGAGATACGCAGTATTTT	CSAAQGGDTQYF
TRBJ1-2	TRBV29-1	NA	NA	TGCAGCTTAGAAGTGGGACAATATGGCTACACCTTC	CSLEVGQYGYTF
TRBJ1-5	TRBV19	NA	many	TGTGCCAGTAGTATAGTGGACAGTCTTGGTCAGCCCCAGCATTTT	CASSIVDSLGQPQHF
TRBJ1-5	TRBV7-9	NA	NA	TGCGCCAGCAGCCAAGGCAGATTAGGCAATCAGCCCCAGCATTTT	CASSQGRLGNQPQHF
TRBJ1-1	TRBV29-1	NA	NA	TGCAGCGTTCCAAGCGGGGGGTACCAAGAGGCCTTCTTT	CSVPSGGYQEAFF
TRBJ1-5	TRBV20-1	NA	few	TGCAGTGCTAGTGGTGACAGAAACTTTAATCAGCCCCAGCATTTT	CSASGDRNFNQPQHF
TRBJ1-6	TRBV7-3	NA	many	TGTGCCAGCAGCTTAGGTTCAAGGGTAAATTCACCCCTCCACTTT	CASSLGSRVNSPLHF
TRBJ2-5	TRBV2	TRBD2	few	TGTGCCAGCAGTGACGGGACTACCGCCCAAGAGACCCAGTACTTC	CASSDGTTAQETQYF
TRBJ2-7	TRBV11-2	TRBD2	few	TGTGCCAGCAGCTTGGCGACTAGCGGGACCTACGAGCAGTACTTC	CASSLATSGTYEQYF
TRBJ1-2	TRBV5-4	TRBD1	few	TGTGCCAGCAGCATGGGTAGGGACAGGGCCCACTATGGCTACACCTTC	CASSMGRDRAHYGYTF
TRBJ2-7	TRBV20-1	NA	many	TGCAGTGCTTATAAGGGCCTTACCTACGAGCAGTACTTC	CSAYKGLTYEQYF
TRBJ1-5	TRBV20-1	NA	NA	TGCAGTGCTAGAGATGGAACAGGGAACAATCAGCCCCAGCATTTT	CSARDGTGNNQPQHF
TRBJ2-7	TRBV6-5	TRBD1	few	TGTGCCAGCAGACACACGACAGGGGGTCGGTACGAGCAGTACTTC	CASRHTTGGRYEQYF
TRBJ2-1	TRBV5-4	NA	NA	TGCGCCAGCAGCTTGGCCGTCAGCGCCCACTACAATGAGCAGTTCTTC	CASSLAVSAHYNEQFF
TRBJ1-4	TRBV20-1	NA	many	TGCAGTGCTCGCCTCCTCTACGGGGTGGAGGAAAAACTGTTTTTT	CSARLLYGVEEKLFF
TRBJ2-7	TRBV15	NA	many	TGTGCCACCAGCAGAGATCGGGGCCCAGGGGAGCAGTACTTC	CATSRDRGPGEQYF
TRBJ2-2	TRBV7-3	NA	few	TGTGCCAGCAGCACCGTCAGGGGCAGCGGGGAGCTGTTTTTT	CASSTVRGSGELFF
TRBJ1-3	TRBV9	TRBD1	NA	TGTGCCAGCAGCCGAGGGACAGCTGGAAACACCATATATTTT	CASSRGTAGNTIYF
TRBJ2-2	TRBV25-1	NA	NA	TGCGCCAGCAGCCAAGGGGTCAGGGTGAACACCGGGGAGCTGTTTTTT	CASSQGVRVNTGELFF
TRBJ2-7	TRBV20-1	TRBD1	NA	TGCAGTGCCCCTAACCCGACAGGGGACCCCTACGAGCAGTACTTC	CSAPNPTGDPYEQYF
TRBJ2-5	TRBV12-3/TRBV12-4	NA	few	TGTGCCAGCAGCCAAGATTGGATTAGAGAGACCCAGTACTTC	CASSQDWIRETQYF
TRBJ1-6	TRBV7-9	NA	NA	TGTGCCAGCAGCTTAGTTGGCGGCAGTAATTCACCCCTCCACTTT	CASSLVGGSNSPLHF
TRBJ2-5	TRBV7-2	NA	many	TGTGCCAGCAGCTTAGGGCCTACTGGGGAGACCCAGTACTTC	CASSLGPTGETQYF
TRBJ2-5	TRBV7-9	NA	NA	TGTGCCAGCAATAAGATACAAGAGACCCAGTACTTC	CASNKIQETQYF
TRBJ1-5	TRBV19	TRBD1	NA	TGTGCCAGCGGCGGGACAGGGGGTAATCAGCCCCAGCATTTT	CASGGTGGNQPQHF
TRBJ2-2	TRBV7-9	NA	few	TGTGCCAGCAGGACCAGGGCTACCGGGGAGCTGTTTTTT	CASRTRATGELFF
TRBJ1-1	TRBV9	NA	NA	TGTGCCAGCAGCCAAGATTTGAGGGGTGAAGCTTTCTTT	CASSQDLRGEAFF
TRBJ1-4	TRBV7-9	TRBD1	NA	TGTGCCAGCAGCTTAAAAGGCAAAAGGACAGGCCCGGAAAAACTGTTTTTT	CASSLKGKRTGPEKLFF
TRBJ1-5	TRBV9	NA	many	TGTGCCAGCAGTCCGACAGCGAGTCGCAATCAGCCCCAGCATTTT	CASSPTASRNQPQHF
TRBJ2-7	TRBV5-1	TRBD1	NA	TGCGCCAGCAGCGCGGGACAGGGGGCGTTCTACGAGCAGTACTTC	CASSAGQGAFYEQYF
TRBJ2-7	TRBV2	NA	many	TGTGCCAGCAGTGAAGCAGGGGCCTACGAGCAGTACTTC	CASSEAGAYEQYF
TRBJ1-6	TRBV2	NA	few	TGTGCCAGCAGTTTATCGTCCCCCGACTATTCACCCCTCCACTTT	CASSLSSPDYSPLHF
TRBJ1-2	TRBV5-8	TRBD1	few	TGTGCCAGCAACAACAGGGGTATCTATGGCTACACCTTC	CASNNRGIYGYTF
TRBJ2-7	TRBV4-1	TRBD2	NA	TGTGCCAGCAGCCAAGCCCCCAGCGGGAGTTCATACGAGCAGTACTTC	CASSQAPSGSSYEQYF
TRBJ2-5	TRBV10-2	NA	NA	TGCGCCAGCAGTGACAGTGGTGAGACCCAGTACTTC	CASSDSGETQYF
TRBJ1-5	TRBV6-1	NA	many	TGTGCCAGCAGTGAGCCAGGCGAGCCCCAGCATTTT	CASSEPGEPQHF
TRBJ1-2	TRBV7-9	TRBD1	NA	TGTGCCAGCAGCCGTGGGACAGGGGGTAGTATGTATGGCTACACCTTC	CASSRGTGGSMYGYTF